The 8 T cell receptor beta chains in this list originate from one sample, sequenced in a study of beta chain features in type 1 diabetes. The whole isolated RNA underwent reverse transcription, so sequencing captured expressed TCRB transcripts. The assay was immunoSEQ multiplex PCR, and TCRdb's table has in-frame clones only and misses some. The table lists under 900,000 clones, under 20% of them singletons. The sequenced sample was naive CD4+ T cells from blood. Source of these receptors: a woman younger than 30 in good health.

This chain connects TRBV2 to TRBJ1-1; no reliable D call. CDR1 and CDR2 (germline): SNHLY, FYNNEI. Trimming cost V 6 bases and J 8 bases, with 10 bases left between them. This CDR3 region has 11 residues. DNA of the CDR3: TGTGCCAGCAGCTGGGAGGTCGAAGCTTTCTTT. Protein sequence: CASSWEVEAFF.

The chain employs TRBV7-2 and TRBJ2-3; 8 nucleotides line up with TRBD2. This CDR3 has 17 residues. Trimming at V came to 1 base and at J to 2 bases, leaving 8 bases not matched to a gene. Germline assignment: CDR1 SGHTA and CDR2 FQGNSA. CDR3 amino acids: CASSLGASGPATDTQYF. In DNA, the CDR3 is TGTGCCAGCAGCTTAGGGGCTAGCGGGCCGGCCACAGATACGCAGTATTTT. Full variable domain (outside the CDR3, taken from reference TRBV7-2 and TRBJ2-3): GAGVSQSPSNKVTEKGKDVELRCDPISGHTALYWYRQSLGQGLEFLIYFQGNSAPDKSGLPSDRFSAERTGGSVSTLTIQRTQQEDSAVYLCASSLGASGPATDTQYFGPGTRLTVL.

The rearrangement uses TRBV5-4 and TRBJ1-1; the D is unclear. Germline CDR1 is SGHNT and CDR2 is YYREEE (reference sequence). V was shortened by 7 bases and J by 6 bases, with 16 bases between the two germline ends. The CDR3 runs 13 residues. CDR3 loop: CASGERAIPEAFF. The CDR3 DNA sequence: TGTGCCAGCGGAGAAAGGGCGATCCCTGAAGCTTTCTTT.

The rearrangement joins TRBV15 to TRBJ1-5, with D unresolved. Germline CDR1 LNHNV, CDR2 YYDKDF (reference sequence). Trimming removed 5 bases from V and 6 bases from J, with 14 bases in between. This CDR3 spans 14 amino acids. The CDR3 nucleotides read TGTGCCACCAGCCCGCGGTACTCATTTCAGCCCCAGCATTTT. As protein: CATSPRYSFQPQHF.

In its sample, this clone was seen a few times. The rearrangement joins TRBV11-2 to TRBJ2-3, with D unclear. Trimming took off 0 bases at V and 3 bases at J, with 4 bases between the two ends. Germline assignment: CDR1 SGHAT and CDR2 FQNNGV. The CDR3 is 13 amino acids. The CDR3 bases are TGTGCCAGCAGCTTAGATATGACAGATACGCAGTATTTT. The encoded protein is CASSLDMTDTQYF.

This clone has a handful of counts. The chain has TRBV21-1 and TRBJ2-7; TRBD2 reflects the table's D call only, with no check against the DNA. TRBV21-1 constitutes a pseudogene. The CDR3 totals 15 residues. The CDR3: CASSKLLDDFYEQYF. The DNA of the CDR3 is TGTGCCAGCAGCAAACTACTCGATGATTTCTACGAGCAGTACTTC.

The V and J genes are TRBV21-1 and TRBJ1-1; TRBD1 is the table's D call, not checked against the DNA. TRBV21-1 is shown as a pseudogene. The CDR3 contains 16 residues. CDR3: CASSKVGVRTDNEAFF. CDR3 bases: TGTGCCAGCAGCAAAGTTGGGGTGAGGACAGATAATGAAGCTTTCTTT.

This clone has more than one count but fewer than ten. The rearrangement links TRBV4-1 to TRBJ2-6; D possibly uses TRBD1 or TRBD2 (6 bases each). Germline CDR1 MGHRA, CDR2 YSYEKL. The CDR3 extends over 15 amino acids. The germline V and J ends were trimmed by 1 base and 4 bases, with 8 bases remaining between them. DNA for the CDR3: TGCGCCAGCAGCCAAGGGGGGGCCGGGGCCAACGTCCTGACTTTC. Protein: CASSQGGAGANVLTF.